This T cell receptor beta chain was retrieved from a study of cytomegalovirus exposure and HLA in healthy donors. Vbeta (60) and Jbeta (13) primers were used in the PCR. Profiling relied on immunoSEQ multiplex PCR, and the TCRdb table lists in-frame clones only, not all of them. Its listing shows about 70,000 clones. This CDR3 region has 15 residues. The germline gives CDR1 SGHVS, CDR2 FNYEAQ. J lost 2 bases, V lost 5 bases, and 8 bases had no gene match. Sequenced input: PBMCs. The rearrangement joins TRBV7-6 to TRBJ2-7, with 8 positions matching TRBD1. This sequence was found in a female donor in good health and CMV-seropositive. CDR3 loop: CASSREGQGAYEQYF. The DNA for the CDR3 is TGTGCCAGCAGCAGAGAAGGACAGGGAGCCTACGAGCAGTACTTC.